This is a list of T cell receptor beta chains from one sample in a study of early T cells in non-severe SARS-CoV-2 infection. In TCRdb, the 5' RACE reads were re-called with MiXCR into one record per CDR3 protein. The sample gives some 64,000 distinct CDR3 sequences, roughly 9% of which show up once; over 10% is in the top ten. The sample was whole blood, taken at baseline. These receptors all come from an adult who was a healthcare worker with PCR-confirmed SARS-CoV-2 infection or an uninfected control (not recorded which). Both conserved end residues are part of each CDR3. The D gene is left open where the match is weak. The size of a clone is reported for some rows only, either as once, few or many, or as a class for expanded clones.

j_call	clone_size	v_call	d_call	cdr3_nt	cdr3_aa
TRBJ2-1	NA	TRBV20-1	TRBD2	TGCAGTGCTAGAAGAATAGGATCGGCGGGAGGGGAGCAGTTCTTC	CSARRIGSAGGEQFF
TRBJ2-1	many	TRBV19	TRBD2	TGTGCCAGTAGTATAAGTCTAGCGGGAGGAAGCTCCTACAATGAGCAGTTCTTC	CASSISLAGGSSYNEQFF
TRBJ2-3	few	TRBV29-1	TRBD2	TGCAGCGTTGAAGGAAGGACTAGCGGGACAGATACGCAGTATTTT	CSVEGRTSGTDTQYF
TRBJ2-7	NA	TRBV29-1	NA	TGCAGCGTGGCCGGCCTGAGCGAGCAGTACTTC	CSVAGLSEQYF
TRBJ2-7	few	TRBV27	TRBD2	TGTGCCAGCATACCGAATCCTAGCGGGAGGGAAAACTCCTACGAGCAGTACTTC	CASIPNPSGRENSYEQYF
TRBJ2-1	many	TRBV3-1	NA	TGTGCCAGCAGCGATTACAATGAGCAGTTCTTC	CASSDYNEQFF
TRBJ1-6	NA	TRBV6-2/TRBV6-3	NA	TGTGCCAGCAGTTACTCGTGGGAGAATTCACCCCTCCACTTT	CASSYSWENSPLHF
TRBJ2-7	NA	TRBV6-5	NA	TGTGCCAGCCGACCCCCCGGGGGCTCCTACGAGCAGTACTTC	CASRPPGGSYEQYF
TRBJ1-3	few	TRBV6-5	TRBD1	TGTGCCAGCAGTTTCGGGACAGTACCTGAAAACACCATATATTTT	CASSFGTVPENTIYF
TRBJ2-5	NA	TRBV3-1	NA	TGTGCCAGCAGCCGCTGGGGCCAGGCAGAGACCCAGTACTTC	CASSRWGQAETQYF
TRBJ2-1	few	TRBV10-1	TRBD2	TGCGCCAGCAGTGATCATGGACTAGCGGGAGTTGTTAGCTCCTACAATGAGCAGTTCTTC	CASSDHGLAGVVSSYNEQFF
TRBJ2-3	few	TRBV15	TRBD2	TGTGCCACCAGCAGAGATCCCCCCGGGAGGGTGGTAGATACGCAGTATTTT	CATSRDPPGRVVDTQYF
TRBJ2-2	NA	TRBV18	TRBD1	TGTGCCAGCTCACCAGAAGGGGGCGAGACCGGGGAGCTGTTTTTT	CASSPEGGETGELFF
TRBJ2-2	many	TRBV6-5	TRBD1	TGTGCCAGCAGCCGAAGACAGGGGTTGAACACCGGGGAGCTGTTTTTT	CASSRRQGLNTGELFF
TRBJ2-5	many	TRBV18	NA	TGTGCCAGCTCACCAGGCCCCCAAGAGACCCAGTACTTC	CASSPGPQETQYF
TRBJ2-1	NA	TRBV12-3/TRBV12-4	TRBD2	TGTGCCAGCCGGACGGCGGGAGTAGGCTACAATGAGCAGTTCTTC	CASRTAGVGYNEQFF
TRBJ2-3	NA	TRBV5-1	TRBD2	TGCGCCAGCAGCTTTAGCGGGCCCGGCACAGATACGCAGTATTTT	CASSFSGPGTDTQYF
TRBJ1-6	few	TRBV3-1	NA	TGTGCCAGCTCAAGAACGTCCTATAATTCACCCCTCCACTTT	CASSRTSYNSPLHF
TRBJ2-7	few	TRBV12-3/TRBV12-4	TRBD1	TGTGCCAGCAGTAGGGGACAGGGGGAGAACGAGCAGTACTTC	CASSRGQGENEQYF
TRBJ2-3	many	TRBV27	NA	TGTGCCAGCAGTTATCCGGGAGAGGGAGATACGCAGTATTTT	CASSYPGEGDTQYF
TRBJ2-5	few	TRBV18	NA	TGTGCCAGCTCACCACCGAGTAGAGAAGAGACCCAGTACTTC	CASSPPSREETQYF
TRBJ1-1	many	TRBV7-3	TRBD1	TGTGCCAGCAGCCCGGACAGGGGGCGGGAGGTAGCTGAAGCTTTCTTT	CASSPDRGREVAEAFF
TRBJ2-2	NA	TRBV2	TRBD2	TGTGCCAGCGGTCTAGCGGGATGGACCGGGGAGCTGTTTTTT	CASGLAGWTGELFF
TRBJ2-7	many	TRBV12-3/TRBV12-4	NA	TGTGCCAGCAGTCGCGAATACGAGCAGTACTTC	CASSREYEQYF
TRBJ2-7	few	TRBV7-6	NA	TGTGCCAGCAGCTCGAGGGGCCGGGACGGCTTTGCCGAGCAGTACTTC	CASSSRGRDGFAEQYF
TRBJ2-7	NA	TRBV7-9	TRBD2	TGTGCCAGCAGCTTCCAGAGGACTAGCGGGAGTTACGAGCAGTACTTC	CASSFQRTSGSYEQYF
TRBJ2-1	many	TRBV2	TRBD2	TGTGCCAGCGACACAGGGGTACTAGCGGGAGAGGATGAGCAGTTCTTC	CASDTGVLAGEDEQFF
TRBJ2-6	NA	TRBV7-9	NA	TGTGCCAGCAGCCCTGTGTATAACGTCCTGACTTTC	CASSPVYNVLTF
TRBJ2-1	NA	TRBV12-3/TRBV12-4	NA	TGTGCCAGCAGTCCGCCGGGACGGTACAATGAGCAGTTCTTC	CASSPPGRYNEQFF
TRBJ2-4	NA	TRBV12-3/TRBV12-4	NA	TGTGCCAGCAGTTTAGGGGACACAAACATTCAGTACTTC	CASSLGDTNIQYF
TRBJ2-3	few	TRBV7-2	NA	TGTGCCAGCAGCTTCCCGATAGGGGGCACAGATACGCAGTATTTT	CASSFPIGGTDTQYF